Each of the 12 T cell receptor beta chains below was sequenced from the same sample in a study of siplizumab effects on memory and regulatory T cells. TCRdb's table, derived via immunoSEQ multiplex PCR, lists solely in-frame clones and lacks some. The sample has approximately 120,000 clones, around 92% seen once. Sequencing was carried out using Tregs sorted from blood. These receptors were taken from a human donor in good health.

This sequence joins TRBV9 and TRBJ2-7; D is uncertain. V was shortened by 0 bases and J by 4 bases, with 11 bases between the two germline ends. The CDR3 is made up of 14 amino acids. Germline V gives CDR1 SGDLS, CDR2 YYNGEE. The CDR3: CASSVGPFGYEQYF. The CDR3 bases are TGTGCCAGCAGCGTAGGGCCATTCGGATACGAGCAGTACTTC.

Here the CDR3 reads CASSLRLRETQYF. In nucleotides, the CDR3 is TGTGCCAGCAGCTTAAGGCTGCGAGAGACCCAGTACTTC. V and J are TRBV7-2 and TRBJ2-5; D is undetermined. CDR3 size: 13 residues. Germline-derived CDR1 and CDR2 are SGHTA and FQGNSA. The V end lost 2 bases, the J end lost 4 bases, and 8 bases lay between the germline ends.

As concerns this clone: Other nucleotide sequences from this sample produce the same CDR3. CDR3 sequence: CASGAYVSGRNYGYTF. The CDR3 nucleotides are TGCGCCAGCGGAGCCTACGTCTCGGGGAGAAACTATGGCTACACCTTC. This chain links TRBV5-1 with TRBJ1-2, with D unclear. Trimming shortened V by 7 bases and J by 2 bases, and 21 bases separated the two germline ends. The CDR3 is made up of 16 amino acids. Germline V gene sequence: CDR1 SGHRS, CDR2 YFSETQ.

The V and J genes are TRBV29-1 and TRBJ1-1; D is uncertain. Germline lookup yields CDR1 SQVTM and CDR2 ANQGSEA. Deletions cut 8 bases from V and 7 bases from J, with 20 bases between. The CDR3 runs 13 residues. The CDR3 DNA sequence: TGCAGCTCCCGCCTAGATGGCCTTGATGAAGCTTTCTTT. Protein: CSSRLDGLDEAFF.

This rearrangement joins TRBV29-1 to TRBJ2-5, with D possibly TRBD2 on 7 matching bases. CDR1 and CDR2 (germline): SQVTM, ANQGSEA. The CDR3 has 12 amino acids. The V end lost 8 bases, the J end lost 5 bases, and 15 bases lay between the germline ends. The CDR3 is CSTGGGGETQYF. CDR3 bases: TGCAGCACCGGAGGGGGAGGGGAGACCCAGTACTTC.

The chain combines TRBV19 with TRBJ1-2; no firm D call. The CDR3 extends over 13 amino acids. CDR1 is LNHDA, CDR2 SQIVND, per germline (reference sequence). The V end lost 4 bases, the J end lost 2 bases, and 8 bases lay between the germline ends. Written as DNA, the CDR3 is TGTGCCAGTAGTACCGACATGAACTATGGCTACACCTTC. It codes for CASSTDMNYGYTF.

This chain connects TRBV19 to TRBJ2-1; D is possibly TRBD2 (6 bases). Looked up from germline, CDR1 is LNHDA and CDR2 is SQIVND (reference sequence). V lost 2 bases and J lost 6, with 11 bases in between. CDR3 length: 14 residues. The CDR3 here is CASSILARTNEQFF. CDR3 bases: TGTGCCAGTAGTATACTAGCGCGTACCAATGAGCAGTTCTTC. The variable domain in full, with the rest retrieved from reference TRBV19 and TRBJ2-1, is DGGITQSPKYLFRKEGQNVTLSCEQNLNHDAMYWYRQDPGQGLRLIYYSQIVNDFQKGDIAEGYSVSREKKESFPLTVTSAQKNPTAFYLCASSILARTNEQFFGPGTRLTVL.

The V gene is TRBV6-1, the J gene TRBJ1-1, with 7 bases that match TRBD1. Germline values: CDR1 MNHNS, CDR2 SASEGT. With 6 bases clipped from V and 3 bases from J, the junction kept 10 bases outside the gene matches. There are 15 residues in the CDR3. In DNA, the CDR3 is TGTGCCAGCAGCCGGGACAGCTATTCGGACACTGAAGCTTTCTTT. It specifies CASSRDSYSDTEAFF.

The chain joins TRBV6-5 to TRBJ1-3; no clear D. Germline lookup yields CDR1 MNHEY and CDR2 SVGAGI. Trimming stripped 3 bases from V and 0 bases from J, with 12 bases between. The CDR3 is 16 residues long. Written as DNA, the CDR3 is TGTGCCAGCAGTTATCGGTACAGTAACTCTGGAAACACCATATATTTT. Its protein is CASSYRYSNSGNTIYF.

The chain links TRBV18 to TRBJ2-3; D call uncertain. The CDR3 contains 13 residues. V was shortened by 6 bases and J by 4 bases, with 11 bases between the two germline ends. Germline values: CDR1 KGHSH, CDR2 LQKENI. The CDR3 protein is CASSRTEPDTQYF. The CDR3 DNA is TGTGCCAGCTCGCGCACAGAACCAGATACGCAGTATTTT.

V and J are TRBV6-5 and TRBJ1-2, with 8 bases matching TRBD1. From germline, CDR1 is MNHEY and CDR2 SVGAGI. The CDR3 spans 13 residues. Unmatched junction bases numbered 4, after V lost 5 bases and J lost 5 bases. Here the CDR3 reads CASSRQGRYGYTF. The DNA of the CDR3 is TGTGCCAGCAGTCGACAGGGGAGGTATGGCTACACCTTC.

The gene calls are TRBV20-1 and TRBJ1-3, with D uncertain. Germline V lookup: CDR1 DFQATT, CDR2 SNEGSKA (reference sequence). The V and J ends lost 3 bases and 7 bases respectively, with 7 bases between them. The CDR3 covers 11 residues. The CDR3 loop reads CSARRINTIYF. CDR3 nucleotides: TGCAGTGCTAGGAGGATCAACACCATATATTTT.